Each of the 13 T cell receptor beta chains below was sequenced from the same sample in a study of technical replicates of blood from a handful of donors. Some clones are missing from TCRdb's copy, which holds only in-frame ones; the method was immunoSEQ multiplex PCR. This table has some 74,000 clones, roughly 92% appearing once. Sequences were obtained from T cells isolated from PBMCs. These receptors originate from a human donor in good health.

The chain joins TRBV10-1 to TRBJ1-5; the D gene is possibly TRBD1 (5 bases). The V end lost 4 bases, the J end lost 7 bases, and 8 bases lay between the germline ends. The length of the CDR3 is 12 residues. Per the germline V gene, CDR1 is WNHNN and CDR2 is SYGVQD (reference sequence). CDR3 DNA sequence: TGCGCCAGCAGTGCAGGGCCCCAGCCCCAGCATTTT. This codes for CASSAGPQPQHF.

Concerning this clone: Other nucleotide sequences from this sample produce the same CDR3. The chain joins TRBV5-6 to TRBJ2-7, with no clear D. Germline values: CDR1 SGHDT, CDR2 YYEEEE. The CDR3 covers 12 residues. V lost 0 bases to trimming and J lost 5 bases, with 6 bases between them. Here the CDR3 DNA reads TGTGCCAGCAGCTTGGTCGGAGACGAGCAGTACTTC. Protein sequence: CASSLVGDEQYF.

The chain couples TRBV18 to TRBJ2-7, with 8 bases aligning to TRBD2. The CDR3 contains 15 residues. The junction had 10 bases not matched to a gene; V was cut back by 5 bases and J by 4 bases. CDR1 and CDR2 (germline): KGHSH, LQKENI. The CDR3 here is CASSTGTRSGYEQYF. The CDR3 bases are TGTGCCAGCTCAACAGGGACTAGATCGGGTTACGAGCAGTACTTC. The complete variable domain, with remaining parts taken from reference TRBV18 and TRBJ2-7, reads NAGVMQNPRHLVRRRGQEARLRCSPMKGHSHVYWYRQLPEEGLKFMVYLQKENIIDESGMPKERFSAEFPKEGPSILRIQQVVRGDSAAYFCASSTGTRSGYEQYFGPGTRLTVT.

The chain couples TRBV9 to TRBJ2-3; 8 nucleotides agree with TRBD2. The CDR3 consists of 19 residues. V dropped 3 bases and J dropped 3; count of bases not matched to a gene: 18. Germline CDR1 and CDR2: SGDLS and YYNGEE. The CDR3 spells CASSAGGGGARVLTDTQYF. The CDR3, as DNA: TGTGCCAGCAGCGCCGGGGGGGGCGGAGCCCGAGTCCTGACAGATACGCAGTATTTT.

The CDR3 reads CAISESTGWSEAFF. The CDR3 DNA reads as TGTGCCATCAGTGAGTCTACAGGGTGGTCGGAAGCTTTCTTT. The chain links TRBV10-3 to TRBJ1-1, with D perhaps TRBD1 (6 bases). Looked up from germline, CDR1 is ENHRY and CDR2 is SYGVKD. This CDR3 has 14 amino acids. Trimming left V 0 bases short and J 8 bases short, with 13 bases between.

The chain is built from TRBV12-1 and TRBJ2-2; the table's TRBD1 call for D was not verified on the DNA. TRBV12-1 represents a pseudogene. The CDR3 has 19 amino acids. The CDR3 sequence: CASSPMVRTADWDTGELFF. The DNA for the CDR3 is TGTGCCAGCAGCCCTATGGTGAGGACAGCAGATTGGGACACCGGGGAGCTGTTTTTT.

The chain uses TRBV2 and TRBJ1-1, with D unresolved. Trimming shortened V by 2 bases and J by 5 bases, and 18 bases separated the two germline ends. This CDR3 is 16 amino acids long. Germline V gene lookup returns CDR1 SNHLY and CDR2 FYNNEI. In nucleotides, the CDR3 is TGTGCCAGCAGTGAACGGGGATTCCGTCCCAGTACTGAAGCTTTCTTT. Translation: CASSERGFRPSTEAFF. The full variable domain, with the rest looked up from reference TRBV2 and TRBJ1-1, is EPEVTQTPSHQVTQMGQEVILRCVPISNHLYFYWYRQILGQKVEFLVSFYNNEISEKSEIFDDQFSVERPDGSNFTLKIRSTKLEDSAMYFCASSERGFRPSTEAFFGQGTRLTVV.

The chain carries TRBV19 and TRBJ1-5; D remains ambiguous. CDR1 and CDR2 (germline): LNHDA, SQIVND (reference sequence). CDR3 size: 15 residues. Trimming cost V 3 bases and J 2 bases, with 11 bases left between them. The CDR3 DNA sequence: TGTGCCAGTAGTATGAGTTTTCAGGGCAATCAGCCCCAGCATTTT. This encodes CASSMSFQGNQPQHF.

The genes are TRBV6-5 and TRBJ1-2, with 7 nucleotides matching TRBD1. The trim removed 6 bases at V and 8 bases at J, leaving 9 bases unmatched. The CDR3 sequence is 13 residues long. Germline V gene data show CDR1 as MNHEY and CDR2 as SVGAGI. CDR3 DNA sequence: TGTGCCAGCAGGATAGACAGGGACGGGGGCTACACCTTC. This sequence encodes CASRIDRDGGYTF.

The J gene is TRBJ1-5, the V gene TRBV25-1; D ambiguous. Germline CDR1 is MGHDK and CDR2 is SYGVNS. CDR3 length: 14 amino acids. Trimming cost V 2 bases and J 7 bases, with 12 bases left between them. CDR3 in amino acids: CASSEGEIPQPQHF. CDR3 sequence (DNA): TGTGCCAGCAGTGAAGGAGAAATCCCCCAGCCCCAGCATTTT.

This chain uses TRBV11-2 with TRBJ2-3; D not resolved. This CDR3 is 16 amino acids long. CDR1 and CDR2 (germline): SGHAT, FQNNGV. Trimming removed 1 base at V and 6 bases at J, with 17 bases between. The CDR3 nucleotides read TGTGCCAGCAGCTTAGCCGGAGTAACGCCTAGGGATACGCAGTATTTT. Protein: CASSLAGVTPRDTQYF. The full variable domain, with the rest looked up from reference TRBV11-2 and TRBJ2-3, is EAGVAQSPRYKIIEKRQSVAFWCNPISGHATLYWYQQILGQGPKLLIQFQNNGVVDDSQLPKDRFSAERLKGVDSTLKIQPAKLEDSAVYLCASSLAGVTPRDTQYFGPGTRLTVL.

The V and J genes are TRBV18 and TRBJ2-7; 9 bases are a match to TRBD1. The germline gives CDR1 KGHSH, CDR2 LQKENI. The CDR3 contains 14 residues. After removal of 3 bases from V and 4 bases from J, the junction contained 4 bases not matched to a gene. The CDR3 here is CASSPGQGTYEQYF. The CDR3 DNA is TGTGCCAGCTCACCGGGACAGGGAACATACGAGCAGTACTTC. The whole variable domain, remainder taken from reference TRBV18 and TRBJ2-7, is NAGVMQNPRHLVRRRGQEARLRCSPMKGHSHVYWYRQLPEEGLKFMVYLQKENIIDESGMPKERFSAEFPKEGPSILRIQQVVRGDSAAYFCASSPGQGTYEQYFGPGTRLTVT.

This clone appeared a few times. The chain employs TRBV7-8 and TRBJ2-7; 13 bases map to TRBD2. With V trimmed by 5 bases and J by 1 base, 2 bases remained unmatched. The CDR3 length is 15 residues. Germline V gives CDR1 SGHVS, CDR2 FQNEAQ. CDR3 protein: CASSQTSGRSYEQYF. CDR3 DNA sequence: TGTGCCAGCAGCCAGACTAGCGGGAGGTCCTACGAGCAGTACTTC.